Below are 7 T cell receptor beta chains sequenced from a single sample in a study of pediatric ulcerative colitis. The data were produced by immunoSEQ multiplex PCR, yet TCRdb's version contains in-frame clones alone and is incomplete. Of 25,000 to 35,000 clones listed, roughly 78% were seen once; the top ten hold around 4.5%. Sequenced input: blood. The receptor source for this set is a boy between 5 and 17 years old with severe ulcerative colitis.

The chain couples TRBV28 to TRBJ1-2; D remains ambiguous. The CDR3 is 12 amino acids. The ends were cut back, 8 bases at V and 2 bases at J, with 9 bases in the middle. Germline values: CDR1 MDHEN, CDR2 SYDVKM. This CDR3 is CASRTGNYGYTF. DNA of the CDR3: TGTGCCAGCCGAACGGGGAACTATGGCTACACCTTC.

The chain carries TRBV4-3 and TRBJ2-1, with TRBD2 identical over 11 bases. Germline V gene lookup returns CDR1 LGHNA and CDR2 YSLEER. With V trimmed by 4 bases and J by 6 bases, 5 bases remained unmatched. The CDR3 spans 15 residues. DNA for the CDR3: TGCGCCAGCAGCCGAGTAGCGGGGGGGCCCAATGAGCAGTTCTTC. It specifies CASSRVAGGPNEQFF.

The chain is built from TRBV2 and TRBJ2-1, with D tentatively TRBD2 (5 bases). CDR3 length equals 13 residues. V was clipped by 8 bases and J by 0 bases, with 8 bases between them. Germline V gene data show CDR1 as SNHLY and CDR2 as FYNNEI. The CDR3 DNA follows: TGTGCCAGCCAGGACTTCTCCTACAATGAGCAGTTCTTC. Its protein is CASQDFSYNEQFF.

The chain links TRBV4-2 to TRBJ1-2; no clear D. Per the germline V gene, CDR1 is LGHNA and CDR2 is YNFKEQ. The CDR3 extends over 15 amino acids. Trimming cost V 1 base and J 6 bases, with 15 bases left between them. CDR3 coding DNA: TGTGCCAGCAGCCAAGTATCGGGAGGTCGTCATGGCTACACCTTC. Amino acid sequence: CASSQVSGGRHGYTF.

This clone was detected only once. The V call is TRBV6-5, the J call TRBJ1-2; 9 bases align to TRBD1. V was pared by 1 base and J by 7 bases, with 10 bases of the junction left unmatched. Germline-derived CDR1 and CDR2 are MNHEY and SVGAGI. The CDR3 has 16 amino acids. The CDR3 nucleotides read TGTGCCAGCAGTTACTTTAAGCCCCAGACAGGGGGTGGCTACACCTTC. It translates to CASSYFKPQTGGGYTF.

The chain links TRBV19 to TRBJ2-3; TRBD1 or TRBD2 may be the D gene (7 bases each). Germline CDR1 and CDR2: LNHDA and SQIVND (reference sequence). The length of the CDR3 is 16 residues. V was clipped by 3 bases and J by 8 bases, with 21 bases between them. This CDR3 is CASSMRQGEGRGTQYF. Here the CDR3 DNA reads TGTGCCAGTAGTATGAGGCAGGGGGAGGGTAGAGGTACGCAGTATTTT.

Only a few counts were recorded for this clone. This sequence joins TRBV5-5 and TRBJ1-2, with D perhaps matching TRBD1 (5 bases). V was trimmed by 4 bases and J by 0 bases, leaving 16 bases between them. From germline, CDR1 is SGHKS and CDR2 YYEKEE (reference sequence). The CDR3 runs 16 residues. The CDR3 DNA reads TGTGCCAGCAGCAACGGACAACTGGGAGCTAACTATGGCTACACCTTC. This encodes CASSNGQLGANYGYTF.